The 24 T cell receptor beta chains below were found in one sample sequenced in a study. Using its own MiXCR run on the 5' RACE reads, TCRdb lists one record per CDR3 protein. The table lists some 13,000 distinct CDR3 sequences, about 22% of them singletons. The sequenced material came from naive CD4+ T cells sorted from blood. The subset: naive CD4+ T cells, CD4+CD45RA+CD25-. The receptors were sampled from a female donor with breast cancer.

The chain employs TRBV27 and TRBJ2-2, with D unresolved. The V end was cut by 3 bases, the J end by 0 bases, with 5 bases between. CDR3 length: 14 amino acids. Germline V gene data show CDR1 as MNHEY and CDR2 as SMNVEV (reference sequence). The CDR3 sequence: CASSFLTNTGELFF. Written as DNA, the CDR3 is TGTGCCAGCAGTTTCCTAACGAACACCGGGGAGCTGTTTTTT.

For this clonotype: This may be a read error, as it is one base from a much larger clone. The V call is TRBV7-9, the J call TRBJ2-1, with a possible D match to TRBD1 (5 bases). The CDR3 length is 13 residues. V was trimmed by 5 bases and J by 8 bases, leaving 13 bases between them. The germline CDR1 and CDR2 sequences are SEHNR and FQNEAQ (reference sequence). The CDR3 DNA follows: TGTGCCAGCAGCCGCATGCAGGGCGATGAGCAGTTCTTC. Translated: CASSRMQGDEQFF.

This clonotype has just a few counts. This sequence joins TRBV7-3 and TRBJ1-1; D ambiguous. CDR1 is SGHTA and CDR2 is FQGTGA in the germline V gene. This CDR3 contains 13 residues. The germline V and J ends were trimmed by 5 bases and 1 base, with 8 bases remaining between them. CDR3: CASSVGPNTEAFF. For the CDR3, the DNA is TGTGCCAGCAGCGTAGGACCGAACACTGAAGCTTTCTTT.

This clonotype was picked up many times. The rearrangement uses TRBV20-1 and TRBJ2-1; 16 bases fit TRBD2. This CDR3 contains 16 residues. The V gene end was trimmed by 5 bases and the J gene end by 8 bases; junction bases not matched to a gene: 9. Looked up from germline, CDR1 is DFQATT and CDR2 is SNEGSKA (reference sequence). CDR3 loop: CSAESGTSGRAHEQFF. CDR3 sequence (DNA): TGCAGTGCTGAGTCCGGGACTAGCGGGAGGGCCCATGAGCAGTTCTTC.

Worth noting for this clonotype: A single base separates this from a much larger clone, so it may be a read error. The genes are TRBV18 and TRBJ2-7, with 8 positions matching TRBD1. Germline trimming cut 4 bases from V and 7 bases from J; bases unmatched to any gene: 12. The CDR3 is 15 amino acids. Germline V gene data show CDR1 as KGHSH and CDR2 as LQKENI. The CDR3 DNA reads TGTGCCAGCTCACTCTCCGGGACAGGCGCTAAGGAGCAGTACTTC. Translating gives CASSLSGTGAKEQYF.

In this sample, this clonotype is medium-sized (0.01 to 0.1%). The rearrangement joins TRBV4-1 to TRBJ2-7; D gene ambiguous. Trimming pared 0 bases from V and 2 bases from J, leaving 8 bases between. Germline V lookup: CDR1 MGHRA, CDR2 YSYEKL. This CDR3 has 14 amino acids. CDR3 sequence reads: CASSQDSLAYEQYF. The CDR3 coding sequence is TGCGCCAGCAGCCAAGATAGTCTAGCCTACGAGCAGTACTTC.

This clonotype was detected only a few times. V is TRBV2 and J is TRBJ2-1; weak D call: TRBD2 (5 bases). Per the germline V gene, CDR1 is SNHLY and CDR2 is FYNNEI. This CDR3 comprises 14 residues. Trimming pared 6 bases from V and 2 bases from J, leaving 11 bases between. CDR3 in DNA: TGTGCCAGCAGAGAGGGAGAACCCTACAATGAGCAGTTCTTC. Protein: CASREGEPYNEQFF.

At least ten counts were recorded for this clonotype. CDR3 coding DNA: TGTGCCAGCCACACGGGGCAGATGAATTCACCCCTCCACTTT. Protein product: CASHTGQMNSPLHF. V and J are TRBV6-6 and TRBJ1-6; TRBD1 is a possible D gene (5 bases). Trimming took 8 bases from V and 7 from J, leaving 15 bases between them. The CDR3 has 14 residues. Germline V gene lookup returns CDR1 MNHNY and CDR2 SVGAGI (reference sequence).

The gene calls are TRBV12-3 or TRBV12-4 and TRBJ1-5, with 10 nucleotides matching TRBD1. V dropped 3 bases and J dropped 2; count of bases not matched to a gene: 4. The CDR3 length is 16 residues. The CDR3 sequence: CASSFSGTGGNQPQHF. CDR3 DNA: TGTGCCAGCAGTTTCTCCGGGACAGGGGGCAATCAGCCCCAGCATTTT.

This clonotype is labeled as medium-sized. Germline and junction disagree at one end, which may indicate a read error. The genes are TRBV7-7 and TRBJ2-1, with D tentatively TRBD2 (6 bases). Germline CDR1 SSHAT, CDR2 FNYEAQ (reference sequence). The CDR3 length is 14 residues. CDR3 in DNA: TGTGCTAGCAGCTCCTCGGGGGCCTACAATGAGCAGTTCTTC. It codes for CASSSSGAYNEQFF.

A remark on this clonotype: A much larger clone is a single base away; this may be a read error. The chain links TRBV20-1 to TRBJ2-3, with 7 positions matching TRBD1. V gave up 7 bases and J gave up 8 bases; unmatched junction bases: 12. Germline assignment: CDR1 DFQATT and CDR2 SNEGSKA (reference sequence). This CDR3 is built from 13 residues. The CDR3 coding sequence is TGCAGTGGTGACAGGGACGAGGCAGCTACGCAGTATTTT. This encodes CSGDRDEAATQYF.

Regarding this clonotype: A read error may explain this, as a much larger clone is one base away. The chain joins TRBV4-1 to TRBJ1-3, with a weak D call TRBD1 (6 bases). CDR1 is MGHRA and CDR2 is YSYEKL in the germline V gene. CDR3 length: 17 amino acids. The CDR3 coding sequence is TGCGCCAGCAGCCAGGGGGCAGCCGGCTACTCTGGAAGCACCATATATTTT. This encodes CASSQGAAGYSGSTIYF.

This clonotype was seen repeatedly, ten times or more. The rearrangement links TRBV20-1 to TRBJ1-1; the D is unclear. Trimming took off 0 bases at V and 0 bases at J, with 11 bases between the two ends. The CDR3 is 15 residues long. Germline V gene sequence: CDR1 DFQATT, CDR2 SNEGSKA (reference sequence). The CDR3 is CSARDLVRVNTEAFF. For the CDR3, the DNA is TGCAGTGCTAGAGATCTGGTGCGGGTGAACACTGAAGCTTTCTTT.

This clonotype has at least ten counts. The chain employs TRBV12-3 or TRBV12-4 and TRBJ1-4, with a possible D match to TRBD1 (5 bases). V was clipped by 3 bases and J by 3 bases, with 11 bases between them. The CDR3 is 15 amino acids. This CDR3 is CASSFGGFANEKLFF. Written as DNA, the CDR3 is TGTGCCAGCAGTTTTGGGGGGTTCGCTAATGAAAAACTGTTTTTT.

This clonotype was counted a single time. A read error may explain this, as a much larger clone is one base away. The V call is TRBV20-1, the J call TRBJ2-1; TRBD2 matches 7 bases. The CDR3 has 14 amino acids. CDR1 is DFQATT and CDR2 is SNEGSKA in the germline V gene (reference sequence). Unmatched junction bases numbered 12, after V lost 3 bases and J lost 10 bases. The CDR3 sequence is CSARERQRGDEQFF. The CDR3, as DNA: TGCAGTGCTAGGGAGCGCCAGCGGGGAGACGAGCAGTTCTTC.

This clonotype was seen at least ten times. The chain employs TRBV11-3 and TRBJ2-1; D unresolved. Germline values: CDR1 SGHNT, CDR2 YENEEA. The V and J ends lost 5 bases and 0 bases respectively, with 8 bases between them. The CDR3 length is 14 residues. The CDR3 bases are TGTGCCAGCAGCCAGATGGGCTCCTACAATGAGCAGTTCTTC. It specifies CASSQMGSYNEQFF.

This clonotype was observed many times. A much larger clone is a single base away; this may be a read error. The CDR3 here is CSARDRGQRSYGYTF. The CDR3 nucleotides are TGCAGTGCACGGGACAGGGGGCAGCGTTCCTATGGCTACACCTTC. This chain connects TRBV20-1 to TRBJ1-2, with 12 bases identical to TRBD1. CDR1 is DFQATT, CDR2 SNEGSKA, per germline (reference sequence). This CDR3 is built from 15 residues. V shed 6 bases and J 4 bases; nucleotides not matched to a gene: 9.

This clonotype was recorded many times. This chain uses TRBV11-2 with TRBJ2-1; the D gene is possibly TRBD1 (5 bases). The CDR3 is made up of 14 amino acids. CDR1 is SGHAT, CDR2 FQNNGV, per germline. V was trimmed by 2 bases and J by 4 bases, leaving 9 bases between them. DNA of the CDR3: TGTGCCAGCAGCTTACAGGGCACTTACAATGAGCAGTTCTTC. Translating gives CASSLQGTYNEQFF.

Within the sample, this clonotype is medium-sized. The CDR3 reads CASSYRVGETQYF. CDR3 in DNA: TGCGCCAGCAGCTACAGGGTCGGAGAGACCCAGTACTTC. The chain employs TRBV4-1 and TRBJ2-5; D is perhaps TRBD1 (6 bases). The V end was cut by 5 bases, the J end by 4 bases, with 11 bases between. The germline V gene encodes CDR1 MGHRA and CDR2 YSYEKL. The CDR3 is 13 amino acids.

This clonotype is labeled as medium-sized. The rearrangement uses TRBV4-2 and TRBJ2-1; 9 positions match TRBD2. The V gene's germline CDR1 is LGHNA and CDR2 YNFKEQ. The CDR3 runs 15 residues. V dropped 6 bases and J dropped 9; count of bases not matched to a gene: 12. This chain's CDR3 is CASRTPGTSSGEQFF. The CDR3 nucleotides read TGTGCCAGCAGGACCCCAGGGACTAGCTCAGGTGAGCAGTTCTTC.

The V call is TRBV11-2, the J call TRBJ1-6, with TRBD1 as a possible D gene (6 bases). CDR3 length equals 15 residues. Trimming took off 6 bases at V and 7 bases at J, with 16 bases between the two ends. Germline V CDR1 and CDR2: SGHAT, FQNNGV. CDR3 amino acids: CASRISYQGNSPLHF. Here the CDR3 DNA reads TGTGCCAGCAGAATCAGTTATCAGGGGAATTCACCCCTCCACTTT.

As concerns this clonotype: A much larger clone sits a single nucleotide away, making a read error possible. The CDR3 spells CASSLPDRDNQPQHF. CDR3 nucleotides: TGTGCCAGCAGCCTTCCGGACAGGGATAATCAGCCCCAGCATTTT. The chain uses TRBV7-6 and TRBJ1-5, with 8 bases matching TRBD1. Losses at the gene ends were 5 bases for V and 4 bases for J; bases not matched to a gene: 7. The CDR3 totals 15 residues. Germline lookup yields CDR1 SGHVS and CDR2 FNYEAQ.

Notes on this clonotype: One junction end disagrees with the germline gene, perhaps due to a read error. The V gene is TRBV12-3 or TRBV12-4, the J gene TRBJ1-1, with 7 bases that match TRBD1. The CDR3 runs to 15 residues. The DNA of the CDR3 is TGCGCCAGCAGTTCCCTCTTCAGGGGGAGCACTGAAGCTTTCTTT. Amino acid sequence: CASSSLFRGSTEAFF.

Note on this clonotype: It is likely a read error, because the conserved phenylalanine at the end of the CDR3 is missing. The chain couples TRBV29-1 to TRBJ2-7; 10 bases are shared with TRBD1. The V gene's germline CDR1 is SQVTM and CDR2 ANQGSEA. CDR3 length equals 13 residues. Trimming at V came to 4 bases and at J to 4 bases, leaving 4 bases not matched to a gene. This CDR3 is CSVVPGQGYEQYS. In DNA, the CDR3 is TGCAGCGTTGTTCCGGGACAGGGGTACGAGCAGTACTCT.